This T cell receptor (beta chain) was recovered during a study of blood T cell repertoires in COVID-19. About the research overall: COVID-19 samples from acute and convalescent phases originated in the United States, Italy and Spain. PBMCs, B-cell-depleted T cells, or T cells were the source of the cDNA or gDNA that made up the material.

The method was immunoSEQ multiplex PCR; TCRdb's version includes in-frame clones alone and lacks a portion of them. The sample has around 140,000 clones, roughly 80% seen once. Across about two dozen US areas, participants ranged in age from about 18 to 90 years. Clinical history reported by participants formed the basis on which cohorts were assigned. Germline trimming cut 1 base from V and 1 base from J; bases unmatched to any gene: 8. CDR3 length: 17 amino acids. Germline loops: CDR1 SGHTS, CDR2 YDEGEE. The clonotype comes from a man in his forties or fifties with acute COVID-19. The V and J genes are TRBV5-8 and TRBJ2-3; 8 nucleotides agree with TRBD2. Sequencing was carried out using PBMCs or T cells enriched from blood (not recorded which). For the CDR3, the DNA is TGTGCCAGCAGCTTGAAGAGCGGGAGTTGGGGCACAGATACGCAGTATTTT. It specifies CASSLKSGSWGTDTQYF.